Given below is one T cell receptor beta chain in context. Antigen specificity is unknown. Clones were read by immunoSEQ multiplex PCR, and TCRdb kept only the in-frame ones, dropping some. The data show 60,000 to 70,000 clones, 80% to 85% seen once. The data stem from a study of OX40 agonist ivuxolimab in advanced cancers. Overall study: Across the patients, intravenous ivuxolimab was delivered every 2 weeks at 0.01 to 10 mg/kg. Study results and caveats: Expanded clones tended on average to be more numerous among CD8+ T cells than CD4+. Both blood CD4+ and CD8+ T cells showed clonal growth by week 6 at 0.1 to 3.0 mg/kg.

The TCR was taken from an adult with an advanced solid tumor such as melanoma, head and neck, liver or kidney cancer. Sequenced here: CD4+ or CD8+ T cells sorted from blood, sampled in a trial of the OX40 agonist ivuxolimab.

CDR3 residues: CASSESLGGSNQPQHF. The DNA for the CDR3 is TGTGCCAGCAGTGAATCTCTAGGGGGTAGCAATCAGCCCCAGCATTTT. This chain joins TRBV6-1 and TRBJ1-5, with a tentative D call TRBD1 (6 bases). Germline CDR1 and CDR2: MNHNS and SASEGT. The CDR3 sequence is 16 residues long. The ends were cut back, 2 bases at V and 0 bases at J, with 11 bases in the middle.